These T cell receptor beta chains were read from a single sample in a study of shared clonotypes between healthy human individuals. Libraries were prepared by immunoSEQ multiplex PCR; TCRdb keeps only in-frame clonotypes and omits some of them. Of fewer than 700,000 clones listed, roughly 96% were seen once; the top ten hold around 0.11%. Specimen: naive CD8+ T cells sorted from blood. Receptors were obtained from a woman between 25 and 40 years old in good health. The CDR3 runs from the conserved cysteine through the conserved F or W. The D gene is left open where the match is weak. Clone size is given for some rows only: seen once, a few or many times, or a class if the clone is expanded.

CDR3nt: TGTGCCAGCAGTTTTCGGAGCAATCAGCCCCAGCATTTT
CDR3aa: CASSFRSNQPQHF
abundance: NA
v_gene: TRBV28
j_gene: TRBJ1-5
d_gene: NA

CDR3nt: TGCAGCGACGCGGGACAGGACCACTATGGCTACACCTTC
CDR3aa: CSDAGQDHYGYTF
abundance: NA
v_gene: TRBV29-1
j_gene: TRBJ1-2
d_gene: TRBD1

CDR3nt: TGTGCCAGCAGTAGCGTCCCGGGACAGGGTGAGGAGACCCAGTACTTC
CDR3aa: CASSSVPGQGEETQYF
abundance: NA
v_gene: TRBV2
j_gene: TRBJ2-5
d_gene: TRBD1

CDR3nt: TGTGCCAGCACACCGGAGACTAGCGGGTACTACGAGCAGTACTTC
CDR3aa: CASTPETSGYYEQYF
abundance: NA
v_gene: TRBV28
j_gene: TRBJ2-7
d_gene: TRBD2

CDR3nt: TGTGCCAGCAGTTTCTTAATCGGCTATGGCTACACCTTC
CDR3aa: CASSFLIGYGYTF
abundance: NA
v_gene: TRBV7-9
j_gene: TRBJ1-2
d_gene: NA

CDR3nt: TGCAGCGTCGTCCCGGGAAACCTTTTTAAGGAGCAGTACTTC
CDR3aa: CSVVPGNLFKEQYF
abundance: once
v_gene: TRBV29-1
j_gene: TRBJ2-7
d_gene: NA

CDR3nt: TGTGCCATATTAACCGACACCGGGGAGCTGTTTTTT
CDR3aa: CAILTDTGELFF
abundance: NA
v_gene: TRBV2
j_gene: TRBJ2-2
d_gene: NA

CDR3nt: TGTGCCAGCAGCTCCATCGGCGATTATATCCAAGAGACCCAGTACTTC
CDR3aa: CASSSIGDYIQETQYF
abundance: NA
v_gene: TRBV7-9
j_gene: TRBJ2-5
d_gene: NA

CDR3nt: TGTGCCAGCAGCTGGACAGGGGGGATAGCCGACGAGCAGTACTTC
CDR3aa: CASSWTGGIADEQYF
abundance: NA
v_gene: TRBV7-3
j_gene: TRBJ2-7
d_gene: TRBD1

CDR3nt: TGTGCCAGCGGGAGTACCGGGACTAGTATCGACGAGCAGTACTTC
CDR3aa: CASGSTGTSIDEQYF
abundance: NA
v_gene: TRBV25-1
j_gene: TRBJ2-7
d_gene: TRBD2

CDR3nt: TGTGCCAGCAGCTTACGCGCGGGAGTGAATGAGCAGTTCTTC
CDR3aa: CASSLRAGVNEQFF
abundance: NA
v_gene: TRBV11-2
j_gene: TRBJ2-1
d_gene: TRBD2

CDR3nt: TGTGCCAGCAGTTTACAAGATCTGCACAATGAGCAGTTCTTC
CDR3aa: CASSLQDLHNEQFF
abundance: once
v_gene: TRBV27
j_gene: TRBJ2-1
d_gene: NA

CDR3nt: TGTGCCAGCACCCCGCGGATCGGAGAGACCCAGTACTTC
CDR3aa: CASTPRIGETQYF
abundance: NA
v_gene: TRBV7-7
j_gene: TRBJ2-5
d_gene: NA

CDR3nt: TGTGCCAGCAGCTTAAAAGGGTCCGAGCAGTACTTC
CDR3aa: CASSLKGSEQYF
abundance: NA
v_gene: TRBV7-2
j_gene: TRBJ2-7
d_gene: NA

CDR3nt: TGCAGCGTAGAAATCGCTAGCGGGAGCTCCTACAATGAGCAGTTCTTC
CDR3aa: CSVEIASGSSYNEQFF
abundance: NA
v_gene: TRBV29-1
j_gene: TRBJ2-1
d_gene: TRBD2

CDR3nt: TGTGCCAGCAGTTTGGATCTCCAATCAGGCCCCTACGAGCAGTACTTC
CDR3aa: CASSLDLQSGPYEQYF
abundance: NA
v_gene: TRBV27
j_gene: TRBJ2-7
d_gene: NA

CDR3nt: TGTGCCAGCAGAGCTGTTAGTCCCGAGCAGTACTTC
CDR3aa: CASRAVSPEQYF
abundance: NA
v_gene: TRBV6-1
j_gene: TRBJ2-7
d_gene: NA

CDR3nt: TGTGCCAGCAGCTTAGACCCCCCCTCGCCACAGGAGACCCAGTACTTC
CDR3aa: CASSLDPPSPQETQYF
abundance: NA
v_gene: TRBV7-2
j_gene: TRBJ2-5
d_gene: NA

CDR3nt: TGTGCCAGCAGACCGGGACAGTCGGACTACGAGCAGTACTTC
CDR3aa: CASRPGQSDYEQYF
abundance: NA
v_gene: TRBV28
j_gene: TRBJ2-7
d_gene: TRBD1

CDR3nt: TGTGCCAGCAGTGAAGCTGGGCCTTATGAAGCTTTCTTT
CDR3aa: CASSEAGPYEAFF
abundance: NA
v_gene: TRBV6-1
j_gene: TRBJ1-1
d_gene: NA

CDR3nt: TGCGCCAGCAGCCAAGAGCGGGACAGGGGGCTGGAGACCCAGTACTTC
CDR3aa: CASSQERDRGLETQYF
abundance: NA
v_gene: TRBV4-1
j_gene: TRBJ2-5
d_gene: TRBD1

CDR3nt: TGCGCCAGCAGCTCAATTCTTAGCGGAGATTACAATGAGCAGTTCTTC
CDR3aa: CASSSILSGDYNEQFF
abundance: NA
v_gene: TRBV5-1
j_gene: TRBJ2-1
d_gene: NA

CDR3nt: TGTGCCAGCAGCGCAACTAGCGGGAGAAGCGACGAGCAGTACTTC
CDR3aa: CASSATSGRSDEQYF
abundance: NA
v_gene: TRBV13
j_gene: TRBJ2-7
d_gene: TRBD2

CDR3nt: TGTGCCAGCAGCTTAAGATACTCCGGAGGGCAGTACTTC
CDR3aa: CASSLRYSGGQYF
abundance: NA
v_gene: TRBV13
j_gene: TRBJ2-7
d_gene: NA

CDR3nt: TGTGCCAGCAGCCGGGTGATCGATGAGCAGTTCTTC
CDR3aa: CASSRVIDEQFF
abundance: NA
v_gene: TRBV13
j_gene: TRBJ2-1
d_gene: NA

CDR3nt: TGTGCCAGCAGTTTGAGTGGGGGAAACACCATATATTTT
CDR3aa: CASSLSGGNTIYF
abundance: NA
v_gene: TRBV28
j_gene: TRBJ1-3
d_gene: NA

CDR3nt: TGTGCCAGCAGCTTAGCCAGACTAGCTTACGAGCAGTACTTC
CDR3aa: CASSLARLAYEQYF
abundance: NA
v_gene: TRBV7-8
j_gene: TRBJ2-7
d_gene: TRBD2

CDR3nt: TGTGCCAGCAGTTTGGTGGGTAGCAATCAGCCCCAGCATTTT
CDR3aa: CASSLVGSNQPQHF
abundance: NA
v_gene: TRBV28
j_gene: TRBJ1-5
d_gene: NA

CDR3nt: TGTGCCAGCAGATCTTACTCCCGGGGGACTAGCGGCTACGAGCAGTACTTC
CDR3aa: CASRSYSRGTSGYEQYF
abundance: NA
v_gene: TRBV6-4
j_gene: TRBJ2-7
d_gene: TRBD2

CDR3nt: TGTGCCAGCAGCGCTCCAGGGGGACACACTGAAGCTTTCTTT
CDR3aa: CASSAPGGHTEAFF
abundance: NA
v_gene: TRBV9
j_gene: TRBJ1-1
d_gene: TRBD1

CDR3nt: TGTGCCAGCAGCGTCGGGGGTGGGGCCAACGTCCTGACTTTC
CDR3aa: CASSVGGGANVLTF
abundance: NA
v_gene: TRBV9
j_gene: TRBJ2-6
d_gene: NA

CDR3nt: TGTGCCTCCTTAGCGCCGGAGACAGATACGCAGTATTTT
CDR3aa: CASLAPETDTQYF
abundance: NA
v_gene: TRBV30
j_gene: TRBJ2-3
d_gene: NA

CDR3nt: TGCAGCGTTGAAGAGCTTGGCCGCCCTAACTATGGCTACACCTTC
CDR3aa: CSVEELGRPNYGYTF
abundance: NA
v_gene: TRBV29-1
j_gene: TRBJ1-2
d_gene: NA

CDR3nt: TGTGCCAGCTCACTGTCTGGACAGGGCTCCTACGAGCAGTACTTC
CDR3aa: CASSLSGQGSYEQYF
abundance: NA
v_gene: TRBV18
j_gene: TRBJ2-7
d_gene: TRBD1

CDR3nt: TGTGCCAGCAGTTTACAACAGGGGGAAGGTAATTCACCCCTCCACTTT
CDR3aa: CASSLQQGEGNSPLHF
abundance: once
v_gene: TRBV27
j_gene: TRBJ1-6
d_gene: TRBD1

CDR3nt: TGTGCCAGCAGAGAGATAGCGGGAGGGCCCTACGAGCAGTACTTC
CDR3aa: CASREIAGGPYEQYF
abundance: NA
v_gene: TRBV28
j_gene: TRBJ2-7
d_gene: TRBD2

CDR3nt: TGTGCCAGCAGCTTGGCCCCAGGATACTCCTACGAGCAGTACTTC
CDR3aa: CASSLAPGYSYEQYF
abundance: once
v_gene: TRBV11-2
j_gene: TRBJ2-7
d_gene: NA